This record concerns one T cell receptor (beta chain) sequence. Its antigen is currently unknown. Germline and junction disagree at one end, which may indicate a read error. This CDR3 has 12 residues. cDNA libraries for TCR beta contained unique molecular identifiers. Input amounts of about 0.85 to 10 million T cells were used. These gave roughly 0.5 million cDNA molecules, so each molecule approximated one T cell. TCRdb re-called the PCR reads through MiXCR, storing one row per CDR3 protein. The table lists roughly 400,000 distinct CDR3 sequences, less than 40% of them singletons. The data were taken from a study of post-analysis software for immune sequencing data. Study-level background: Patients with relapsing-remitting, secondary progressive and progressive-relapsing multiple sclerosis courses were all represented.

Regarding the study as a whole: F measure grouped same-batch samples tightly together. A handful of TRBV segments were significantly more frequent in patients than in controls. TRBV5-6, TRBV5-1 and TRBV20-1 were among these segments.

V and J are TRBV12-3 or TRBV12-4 and TRBJ2-7, with D unresolved. The receptor's source is a girl aged 2 to 10 with multiple sclerosis. Material for sequencing was blood. The CDR3 is CASSLTAYKQYF. The CDR3 DNA sequence: TGTGCCAGCAGTTTGACCGCCTACAAGCAGTACTTC.